The 19 T cell receptor beta chains below come from one sample, sequenced in a study of blood T cell repertoires in COVID-19. The protocol was immunoSEQ multiplex PCR, while the TCRdb copy is restricted to in-frame clones and leaves out a portion. Of about 240,000 clones in the sample, 86% were seen once. The sequenced sample was peripheral blood. The receptor source for this set is a man aged 80 or over with acute or convalescent COVID-19.

The rearrangement uses TRBV7-2 and TRBJ2-1, with D maybe TRBD2 (7 bases). The CDR3 consists of 14 residues. The V gene lost 7 bases and the J gene lost 3 bases, with 13 bases spanning the gap. Germline V lookup: CDR1 SGHTA, CDR2 FQGNSA. The chain's CDR3 is CASTRGADYNEQFF. CDR3 sequence (DNA): TGTGCCAGCACTCGGGGGGCCGACTACAATGAGCAGTTCTTC.

The chain combines TRBV9 with TRBJ2-2; 7 bases line up with TRBD2. This CDR3 comprises 16 residues. Germline CDR1 reads SGDLS; CDR2 reads YYNGEE. V was pared by 4 bases and J by 0 bases, with 6 bases of the junction left unmatched. The CDR3 here is CASSPREDTNTGELFF. CDR3 sequence (DNA): TGTGCCAGCAGCCCCCGGGAGGACACGAACACCGGGGAGCTGTTTTTT. The variable domain in full, completed from reference TRBV9 and TRBJ2-2, reads DSGVTQTPKHLITATGQRVTLRCSPRSGDLSVYWYQQSLDQGLQFLIQYYNGEERAKGNILERFSAQQFPDLHSELNLSSLELGDSALYFCASSPREDTNTGELFFGEGSRLTVL.

This clone was seen a few times. The V call is TRBV18, the J call TRBJ1-1; D remains unclear. Germline values: CDR1 KGHSH, CDR2 LQKENI. V was cut by 1 base and J by 11 bases, with 20 bases left in between. The CDR3 runs 15 residues. The DNA for the CDR3 is TGTGCCAGCTCACCACGTATGGGTGCGGAAGGCTTTGCTTTCTTT. It specifies CASSPRMGAEGFAFF.

This chain uses TRBV6-1 with TRBJ2-3; TRBD2 aligns across 16 bases. Trimming removed 4 bases from V and 3 bases from J; junction bases left unmatched: 10. CDR1 and CDR2 from the germline V gene are MNHNS and SASEGT. This CDR3 is built from 19 residues. The DNA for the CDR3 is TGTGCCAGCAGTGGTGGGGGACTAGCGGGAGGGCATCCTACAGATACGCAGTATTTT. Protein product: CASSGGGLAGGHPTDTQYF.

J is TRBJ1-6 and V is TRBV7-8, with D tentatively TRBD1 (5 bases). This CDR3 comprises 15 residues. Germline loops: CDR1 SGHVS, CDR2 FQNEAQ. V lost 6 bases and J 5 bases, leaving 14 bases between the germline ends. CDR3 DNA: TGTGCCAGCAGACTTTTGGCACAGGATAATTCACCCCTCCACTTT. It translates to CASRLLAQDNSPLHF.

This chain links TRBV6-5 with TRBJ2-1, with 9 bases that match TRBD2. Unmatched junction bases numbered 9, after V lost 6 bases and J lost 9 bases. Germline lookup yields CDR1 MNHEY and CDR2 SVGAGI. The CDR3 loop spans 14 amino acids. The CDR3 here is CASSPGLARGEQFF. CDR3 DNA sequence: TGTGCCAGCAGCCCGGGACTAGCTCGGGGTGAGCAGTTCTTC.

The J gene is TRBJ2-3, the V gene TRBV29-1, with 9 bases fitting TRBD1. Germline CDR1 is SQVTM and CDR2 is ANQGSEA. CDR3 size: 14 residues. Trimming cost V 3 bases and J 4 bases; bases outside gene matches: 5. This CDR3 is CSVEGTGRADTQYF. The CDR3 DNA reads TGCAGCGTTGAGGGGACAGGGAGGGCAGATACGCAGTATTTT.

The chain recombines TRBV6-5 with TRBJ1-5; possibly TRBD1 for D (5 bases). The V end lost 6 bases, the J end lost 4 bases, and 10 bases lay between the germline ends. The CDR3 contains 13 residues. Germline V lookup: CDR1 MNHEY, CDR2 SVGAGI. CDR3 residues: CASRTAVNQPQHF. In DNA form, the CDR3 reads TGTGCCAGCAGGACAGCTGTGAATCAGCCCCAGCATTTT.

This clone has just a few counts. V and J are TRBV28 and TRBJ2-1; 10 nucleotides align to TRBD2. CDR1 is MDHEN, CDR2 SYDVKM, per germline. Trimming removed 2 bases from V and 6 bases from J; junction bases left unmatched: 4. The CDR3 extends over 15 amino acids. This chain's CDR3 is CASSLGLAGVNEQFF. CDR3 DNA: TGTGCCAGCAGTTTAGGTCTAGCGGGAGTCAATGAGCAGTTCTTC.

The chain uses TRBV7-2 and TRBJ2-3; 8 positions match TRBD2. The CDR3 is 15 residues long. V lost 5 bases to trimming and J lost 2 bases; unmatched junction nucleotides: 6. Germline CDR1 reads SGHTA; CDR2 reads FQGNSA. For the CDR3, the DNA is TGTGCCAGCAGCGCGTCACTAGCGGTCACAGATACGCAGTATTTT. This sequence encodes CASSASLAVTDTQYF.

This clone has just a few counts. The chain employs TRBV6-5 and TRBJ2-1; perhaps TRBD1 as D (5 bases). CDR3 length: 12 residues. Looked up from germline, CDR1 is MNHEY and CDR2 is SVGAGI. V was shortened by 6 bases and J by 4 bases, with 7 bases between the two germline ends. The CDR3 sequence: CASRDSYNEQFF. In DNA, the CDR3 is TGTGCCAGCAGAGACAGTTACAATGAGCAGTTCTTC.

Details on this clone: Other DNA sequences from this sample encode an identical CDR3 as well. The V gene is TRBV3-1 (or the pseudogene TRBV3-2), the J gene TRBJ2-2; D uncertain. The ends were cut back, 6 bases at V and 1 base at J, with 9 bases in the middle. Germline values: CDR1 LGHDT, CDR2 YNNKEL (reference sequence). CDR3 length: 14 residues. CDR3 region: CASSQPGNTGELFF. The DNA of the CDR3 is TGTGCCAGCAGTCAGCCAGGGAACACCGGGGAGCTGTTTTTT.

The chain uses TRBV24-1 and TRBJ1-2, with TRBD1 matching 7 bases. This CDR3 comprises 14 residues. CDR1 and CDR2 (germline): KGHDR, SFDVKD. After removal of 2 bases from V and 4 bases from J, the junction contained 3 bases not matched to a gene. Here the CDR3 DNA reads TGTGCCACCAGTGATTCGAGGACAGGCTATGGCTACACCTTC. Its protein is CATSDSRTGYGYTF.

The CDR3 DNA follows: TGTGCCAGCACCCCTTATAGCGGGAATGAGCAGTTCTTC. It encodes CASTPYSGNEQFF. The chain couples TRBV3-1 (or the pseudogene TRBV3-2) to TRBJ2-1; 7 bases are a match to TRBD2. J gave up 7 bases and V 7 bases, and 7 bases lay outside the gene matches. Germline values: CDR1 LGHDT, CDR2 YNNKEL (reference sequence). The CDR3 consists of 13 residues.

The V and J genes are TRBV11-1 and TRBJ2-1, with 8 bases that match TRBD1. The germline V gene has CDR1 SGHAT and CDR2 FQDESV (reference sequence). This CDR3 is built from 13 residues. J lost 10 bases, V lost 1 base, and 3 bases had no gene match. The CDR3 nucleotides read TGTGCCAGCAGCTTAGGAGGACAGGGAGAGCAGTTCTTC. This encodes CASSLGGQGEQFF.

V gene TRBV5-4 combines with J gene TRBJ2-1, with 15 bases fitting TRBD2. V shed 3 bases and J 0 bases; nucleotides not matched to a gene: 4. This CDR3 spans 18 amino acids. The germline gives CDR1 SGHNT, CDR2 YYREEE (reference sequence). CDR3 protein: CASSSGLAGGSSYNEQFF. CDR3 bases: TGTGCCAGCAGCTCGGGACTAGCGGGAGGCAGCTCCTACAATGAGCAGTTCTTC.

The chain has TRBV28 and TRBJ1-6, with TRBD1 as a possible D gene (5 bases). With 10 bases removed from V and 6 bases from J, the gap between germline ends came to 16 bases. Germline values: CDR1 MDHEN, CDR2 SYDVKM. CDR3 size: 14 residues. CDR3 nucleotides: TGTGCCACTGGCGTCAGGGAGGGTAATTCACCCCTCCACTTT. Protein: CATGVREGNSPLHF.

The chain combines TRBV2 with TRBJ1-5, with a tentative D call TRBD1 (6 bases). The germline V gene has CDR1 SNHLY and CDR2 FYNNEI. The CDR3 sequence is 14 residues long. Trimming removed 1 base from V and 4 bases from J, with 8 bases in between. The CDR3 sequence: CASSEGTANQPQHF. The CDR3 DNA sequence: TGTGCCAGCAGTGAAGGGACAGCGAATCAGCCCCAGCATTTT. Drawing the rest from reference TRBV2 and TRBJ1-5, the complete variable domain is EPEVTQTPSHQVTQMGQEVILRCVPISNHLYFYWYRQILGQKVEFLVSFYNNEISEKSEIFDDQFSVERPDGSNFTLKIRSTKLEDSAMYFCASSEGTANQPQHFGDGTRLSIL.

The rearrangement links TRBV28 to TRBJ1-3, with D uncertain. CDR1 and CDR2 (germline): MDHEN, SYDVKM. CDR3 length: 13 residues. Trimming cost V 8 bases and J 2 bases, with 10 bases left between them. The CDR3 protein is CASGYGAGNTIYF. The CDR3 DNA reads TGTGCCAGCGGCTACGGGGCTGGAAACACCATATATTTT.